Many counts were recorded for the clone carrying this T cell receptor (beta chain). Its specificity is not known. The source of the sample is a study of identical twins. Per the germline V gene, CDR1 is DFQATT and CDR2 is SNEGSKA (reference sequence). Trimming at V came to 6 bases and at J to 0 bases, leaving 4 bases not matched to a gene. The CDR3 contains 13 residues. Findings and limits, study-wide: Researchers reported excess low generation probability among twin-shared out-of-frame alpha sequences. Cord blood beta clonotypes that were abundant carried fewer insertions, and memory repertoires showed no such trend.

Template switching added a universal primer binding site, and final cDNA carried unique molecular identifiers. TCRdb re-derived calls from the 5' RACE reads in MiXCR, one entry per CDR3 protein. The table shows some 1,600,000 distinct CDR3 sequences, with 32% occurring only once. Material for sequencing was cord blood. V gene TRBV20-1 combines with J gene TRBJ2-7; TRBD1 matches at 8 bases. This sequence was found in a newborn girl in good health. Here the CDR3 DNA reads TGCAGTGCCCCTACAGGGGGCTCCTACGAGCAGTACTTC. It codes for CSAPTGGSYEQYF.